This T cell receptor beta chain was documented in a study of CD8+ T cells in alopecia areata. The authors extracted RNA and reverse transcribed it into cDNA as the sequencing template. Assay: immunoSEQ multiplex PCR; the TCRdb copy retains only in-frame clones and omits some. The repertoire consists of roughly 250,000 clones, with roughly 69% occurring once and the leading ten covering more than 0.95%. The germline V gene encodes CDR1 SQVTM and CDR2 ANQGSEA. V dropped 1 base and J dropped 0; count of bases not matched to a gene: 2. CDR3 length: 15 residues. The chain couples TRBV29-1 to TRBJ2-1; 8 bases map to TRBD2. The TCR was taken from a human donor with alopecia areata. The sequenced sample was CD4+ T cells sorted from blood, obtained at week 0. The CDR3 reads CSVEGGGSSYNEQFF. For the CDR3, the DNA is TGCAGCGTTGAAGGCGGGGGGAGCTCCTACAATGAGCAGTTCTTC.